The next 14 T cell receptor beta chains were all read from a single sample in a study of cytomegalovirus exposure and HLA in healthy donors. Vbeta (60) and Jbeta (13) primers were used in the PCR. Clones were read by immunoSEQ multiplex PCR, and TCRdb kept only the in-frame ones, dropping some. The sample holds around 130,000 clones, 77% seen once. The sequenced sample was PBMCs. The receptors shown here come from a young man in good health and CMV-seropositive.

CDR3 DNA: TGTGCCAGCAGTGACCTCCCAGCGGCTAATGAAAAACTGTTTTTT. Protein product: CASSDLPAANEKLFF. The chain recombines TRBV2 with TRBJ1-4; no definite D call. CDR3 size: 15 residues. V was clipped by 3 bases and J by 3 bases, with 11 bases between them. Germline V CDR1 and CDR2: SNHLY, FYNNEI. The variable domain in full, with the rest retrieved from reference TRBV2 and TRBJ1-4, is EPEVTQTPSHQVTQMGQEVILRCVPISNHLYFYWYRQILGQKVEFLVSFYNNEISEKSEIFDDQFSVERPDGSNFTLKIRSTKLEDSAMYFCASSDLPAANEKLFFGSGTQLSVL.

The rearrangement joins TRBV5-6 to TRBJ2-7, with 9 bases matching TRBD1. Germline V lookup: CDR1 SGHDT, CDR2 YYEEEE. V shed 1 base and J 5 bases; nucleotides not matched to a gene: 4. The CDR3 has 14 residues. The CDR3 nucleotides are TGTGCCAGCAGCTTGCAACAGGGGGCGGACGAGCAGTACTTC. This translates into CASSLQQGADEQYF.

The chain recombines TRBV28 with TRBJ1-1; a weak D match, TRBD1 (6 bases). CDR1 and CDR2 from the germline V gene are MDHEN and SYDVKM. V lost 10 bases and J lost 1, with 16 bases in between. This CDR3 has 14 amino acids. This chain's CDR3 is CATTGGRRNTEAFF. The CDR3 coding sequence is TGTGCCACCACGGGGGGGCGCAGGAACACTGAAGCTTTCTTT.

The rearrangement links TRBV2 to TRBJ1-1, with D maybe TRBD1 (6 bases). This CDR3 spans 17 amino acids. From germline, CDR1 is SNHLY and CDR2 FYNNEI. V lost 0 bases to trimming and J lost 2 bases, with 16 bases between them. The DNA for the CDR3 is TGTGCCAGCAGTGAAGCGATTCACAGGGTGGGAAACACTGAAGCTTTCTTT. This translates into CASSEAIHRVGNTEAFF.

As regards this clone: One end of the junction fails to match germline, which may point to a read error. This sequence joins TRBV7-7 and TRBJ2-3; tentatively, D is TRBD2 (5 bases). This CDR3 spans 16 amino acids. Germline V lookup: CDR1 SSHAT, CDR2 FNYEAQ (reference sequence). The CDR3 DNA is TGTGCTAGCAGCCCTAACCACCGCCTAGCCGCAGATACGCAGTATTTT. Its translation: CASSPNHRLAADTQYF. Using reference TRBV7-7 and TRBJ2-3 for the parts outside the CDR3, the full variable domain is GAGVSQSPRYKVTKRGQDVTLRCDPISSHATLYWYQQALGQGPEFLTYFNYEAQPDKSGLPSDRFSAERPEGSISTLTIQRTEQRDSAMYRCASSPNHRLAADTQYFGPGTRLTVL.

This chain connects TRBV5-1 to TRBJ2-1, with a weak D call TRBD2 (6 bases). V lost 5 bases, J lost 1 base, and 16 bases lay in between. The CDR3 is 16 residues long. Germline V gene lookup returns CDR1 SGHRS and CDR2 YFSETQ. The CDR3 reads CASRGGGPESYNEQFF. CDR3 sequence (DNA): TGCGCCAGCAGAGGAGGAGGGCCGGAGTCCTACAATGAGCAGTTCTTC.

V is TRBV5-1 and J is TRBJ2-2; D unclear. With 4 bases removed from V and 4 bases from J, the gap between germline ends came to 17 bases. There are 16 residues in the CDR3. Germline V gene lookup returns CDR1 SGHRS and CDR2 YFSETQ. Here the CDR3 DNA reads TGCGCCAGCAGCCTAGATCCCGTTATACTCACCGGGGAGCTGTTTTTT. It translates to CASSLDPVILTGELFF.

The rearrangement uses TRBV7-6 and TRBJ2-1; 8 bases match TRBD2. The junction had 7 bases not matched to a gene; V was cut back by 1 base and J by 8 bases. The CDR3 runs to 15 residues. Germline V lookup: CDR1 SGHVS, CDR2 FNYEAQ. In DNA form, the CDR3 reads TGTGCCAGCAGCTTAGATCCAGCGGGAGCCGATGAGCAGTTCTTC. Its translation is CASSLDPAGADEQFF.

The V gene is TRBV9, the J gene TRBJ1-3; possibly TRBD1 for D (5 bases). The CDR3 sequence is 17 residues long. From germline, CDR1 is SGDLS and CDR2 YYNGEE. The V end was cut by 4 bases, the J end by 0 bases, with 17 bases between. CDR3 loop: CASSPAPTAFSGNTIYF. In DNA, the CDR3 is TGTGCCAGCAGCCCGGCCCCGACAGCCTTCTCTGGAAACACCATATATTTT. Together with reference TRBV9 and TRBJ1-3, the CDR3 gives the full variable domain: DSGVTQTPKHLITATGQRVTLRCSPRSGDLSVYWYQQSLDQGLQFLIQYYNGEERAKGNILERFSAQQFPDLHSELNLSSLELGDSALYFCASSPAPTAFSGNTIYFGEGSWLTVV.

The chain joins TRBV2 to TRBJ2-3; D is possibly TRBD2 (7 bases). Germline values: CDR1 SNHLY, CDR2 FYNNEI. This CDR3 is 14 amino acids long. Trimming stripped 6 bases from V and 3 bases from J, with 13 bases between. The CDR3 DNA sequence: TGTGCCAGCAGAGTAAGGGGGGGAACAGATACGCAGTATTTT. Translation: CASRVRGGTDTQYF.

The gene calls are TRBV18 and TRBJ1-2, with a weak D call TRBD1 (6 bases). Germline V gene sequence: CDR1 KGHSH, CDR2 LQKENI. The V and J ends lost 3 bases and 8 bases respectively, with 16 bases between them. The CDR3 consists of 14 residues. The CDR3 loop reads CASSPSGTREGYTF. The CDR3 DNA is TGTGCCAGCTCACCCAGCGGGACAAGGGAAGGCTACACCTTC.

About this clone itself: A read error is possible here, since a much larger clone lies one base away. The identical CDR3 is also encoded by other nucleotide sequences in the sample. The rearrangement links TRBV6-5 to TRBJ2-7; the D gene is possibly TRBD1 (5 bases). The length of the CDR3 is 14 residues. Germline V gene sequence: CDR1 MNHEY, CDR2 SVGAGI. Here the CDR3 DNA reads TGCGCCAGCAGCCCAGCAAGGGGTGGTGACGAGCAGTACTTC. Its protein is CASSPARGGDEQYF.

The chain combines TRBV5-4 with TRBJ2-5; no reliable D call. The DNA end favors TRBJ2-7, so the J call may be wrong. CDR1 is SGHNT and CDR2 is YYREEE in the germline V gene (reference sequence). The CDR3 runs to 12 residues. This chain's CDR3 is CASSSSSYEQYF. CDR3 nucleotides: TGTGCCAGCAGCTCGAGCTCCTACGAGCAGTACTTC.

The CDR3 DNA is TGTGCCAGCAGCATCGGACAGGGTCCCAATGAAAAACTGTTTTTT. It encodes CASSIGQGPNEKLFF. The chain employs TRBV9 and TRBJ1-4; 8 nucleotides match TRBD1. The CDR3 spans 15 residues. Looked up from germline, CDR1 is SGDLS and CDR2 is YYNGEE. V lost 4 bases to trimming and J lost 5 bases; unmatched junction nucleotides: 7.